The 27 T cell receptor beta chains in this list originate from one sample, sequenced in a study of post-analysis software for immune sequencing data. Findings and limits, study-wide: TRBV5-6, TRBV5-1 and TRBV20-1 were among five TRBV segments more frequent in patients than controls.

Their recognized antigens are unknown. Unique molecular identifiers had been added to the TCR beta cDNA libraries. TCRdb re-called the PCR reads with MiXCR, one entry per CDR3 protein. The profile shows about 770,000 distinct CDR3 sequences, 46% of them singletons. Sequences were obtained from blood. The receptors stem from a girl aged 5-17 years with multiple sclerosis.

This clonotype was seen repeatedly, ten times or more. V usage is TRBV5-1 and J usage is TRBJ2-1; maybe TRBD1 (5 bases). Germline CDR1 reads SGHRS; CDR2 reads YFSETQ. The CDR3 consists of 13 residues. Trimming took 0 bases from V and 5 from J, leaving 6 bases between them. The CDR3 here is CASSLVTDNEQFF. CDR3 coding DNA: TGCGCCAGCAGCTTGGTGACAGACAATGAGCAGTTCTTC.

This rearrangement joins TRBV20-1 to TRBJ2-7; no definite D call. Germline lookup yields CDR1 DFQATT and CDR2 SNEGSKA (reference sequence). The CDR3 length is 16 residues. V was clipped by 0 bases and J by 5 bases, with 20 bases between them. CDR3 sequence: CSARDDGEGFRNEQYF. The CDR3 nucleotides are TGCAGTGCTAGAGATGATGGCGAAGGATTTCGCAACGAGCAGTACTTC.

This clonotype was counted a few times. The V and J genes are TRBV7-8 and TRBJ2-1; no firm D call. Germline-derived CDR1 and CDR2 are SGHVS and FQNEAQ. V lost 5 bases and J lost 0, with 14 bases in between. The CDR3 contains 16 residues. The CDR3 loop reads CASSLYRVSSYNEQFF. Here the CDR3 DNA reads TGTGCCAGCAGCCTCTACCGGGTAAGCTCCTACAATGAGCAGTTCTTC.

This clonotype was observed a handful of times. The chain is built from TRBV29-1 and TRBJ2-5, with TRBD1 matching over 7 bases. CDR1 is SQVTM and CDR2 is ANQGSEA in the germline V gene. The CDR3 is 12 amino acids. J was trimmed by 4 bases and V by 7 bases; bases with no gene match: 6. The CDR3 DNA reads as TGCAGCGCTGGACGACAGGGAGAGACCCAGTACTTC. Its protein product is CSAGRQGETQYF.

V and J are TRBV5-1 and TRBJ2-4; 9 nucleotides align to TRBD1. The DNA end favors TRBJ2-7, so the J call may be wrong. This CDR3 spans 14 amino acids. Germline V gene sequence: CDR1 SGHRS, CDR2 YFSETQ. Here the CDR3 reads CASSLWDRESEQYF. As DNA, the CDR3 is TGCGCCAGCAGCTTATGGGACAGGGAGTCCGAGCAGTACTTC.

This clonotype was found a few times. The chain links TRBV5-1 to TRBJ2-1; 9 bases match TRBD1. Germline V CDR1 and CDR2: SGHRS, YFSETQ. V lost 2 bases to trimming and J lost 5 bases; unmatched junction nucleotides: 2. This CDR3 is built from 14 residues. The CDR3 spells CASSFRTGDNEQFF. For the CDR3, the DNA is TGCGCCAGCAGCTTTAGGACAGGGGACAATGAGCAGTTCTTC.

This chain joins TRBV7-2 and TRBJ2-7; 8 bases align to TRBD1. This CDR3 has 15 amino acids. The junction had 8 bases not matched to a gene; V was cut back by 5 bases and J by 2 bases. Germline lookup yields CDR1 SGHTA and CDR2 FQGNSA. CDR3 region: CASSHRTGKAYEQYF. The CDR3, as DNA: TGTGCCAGCAGCCACCGGACAGGGAAGGCCTACGAGCAGTACTTC. Full variable domain (missing parts from reference TRBV7-2 and TRBJ2-7): GAGVSQSPSNKVTEKGKDVELRCDPISGHTALYWYRQSLGQGLEFLIYFQGNSAPDKSGLPSDRFSAERTGGSVSTLTIQRTQQEDSAVYLCASSHRTGKAYEQYFGPGTRLTVT.

The CDR3 sequence is CSVKLGAEKLFF. The DNA of the CDR3 is TGCAGCGTGAAACTCGGGGCCGAAAAACTGTTTTTT. The genes are TRBV29-1 and TRBJ1-4; tentatively, D is TRBD1 (5 bases). Germline CDR1 SQVTM, CDR2 ANQGSEA. V was cut by 6 bases and J by 8 bases, with 13 bases left in between. The CDR3 is 12 amino acids.

J is TRBJ1-1 and V is TRBV28; TRBD1 might be the D (5 bases). CDR3 length equals 15 residues. Trimming stripped 8 bases from V and 4 bases from J, with 20 bases between. CDR1 and CDR2 (germline): MDHEN, SYDVKM. The CDR3 DNA reads TGTGCCAGCCTCCCCAGCGGGGGGGTAGGCACTGAAGCTTTCTTT. Protein sequence: CASLPSGGVGTEAFF.

As DNA, the CDR3 is TGTGCCAGCTTAAACCCACAGGGGGCCTCCTACGAGCAGTACTTC. Translating it yields CASLNPQGASYEQYF. V and J are TRBV21-1 and TRBJ2-7; no DNA check was done on the table's D call, TRBD1. TRBV21-1 is labeled a pseudogene. The CDR3 is 15 amino acids.

The V gene is TRBV3-1, the J gene TRBJ2-7; D not certain. The CDR3 contains 13 residues. Germline CDR1 and CDR2: LGHDT and YNNKEL (reference sequence). Deletions cut 6 bases from V and 0 bases from J, with 9 bases between. CDR3 sequence reads: CASSPLNSYEQYF. For the CDR3, the DNA is TGTGCCAGCAGTCCCCTTAACTCCTACGAGCAGTACTTC.

The J gene is TRBJ1-1, the V gene TRBV18; 7 bases agree with TRBD1. J lost 8 bases, V lost 4 bases, and 10 bases had no gene match. CDR3 length equals 14 residues. Per germline, CDR1 KGHSH and CDR2 LQKENI. CDR3 sequence: CASSQGAASTEAFF. In DNA form, the CDR3 reads TGTGCCAGCTCACAGGGGGCCGCCTCTACGGAAGCTTTCTTT.

On this clonotype: The junction and the germline gene differ at one end; a read error may be behind it. The chain joins TRBV29-1 to TRBJ1-4, with TRBD1 matching over 7 bases. This CDR3 comprises 15 residues. Per germline, CDR1 SQVTM and CDR2 ANQGSEA. This chain's CDR3 is CSATDRAPPSEKRFF. DNA of the CDR3: TGCAGCGCTACAGACAGGGCACCTCCAAGTGAAAAACGGTTTTTT.

The chain joins TRBV20-1 to TRBJ2-1; 10 bases are shared with TRBD2. The junction had 9 bases not matched to a gene; V was cut back by 4 bases and J by 0 bases. The germline gives CDR1 DFQATT, CDR2 SNEGSKA (reference sequence). This CDR3 contains 17 residues. The CDR3 region is CSANRLAGPNSYNEQFF. DNA for the CDR3: TGCAGTGCTAATAGACTAGCGGGCCCCAACTCCTACAATGAGCAGTTCTTC.

Points on this clonotype: A junction end diverges from the germline sequence, so it may reflect a read error. The CDR3 sequence: CAGSSTTSYNEQFF. The CDR3 DNA reads TGTGCCGGCAGTTCCACCACCTCCTACAATGAGCAGTTCTTC. The chain combines TRBV12-3 or TRBV12-4 with TRBJ2-1; D gene uncertain. The CDR3 is 14 residues long.

For the CDR3, the DNA is TGTGCCAGCAGACAGGGGATCCTAGAGACCCAGTACTTC. Translating it yields CASRQGILETQYF. This chain uses TRBV6-5 with TRBJ2-5; 7 positions match TRBD1. The CDR3 contains 13 residues. V lost 6 bases to trimming and J lost 4 bases; unmatched junction nucleotides: 5. Germline assignment: CDR1 MNHEY and CDR2 SVGAGI.

In this sample, this clonotype turned up once. The genes are TRBV20-1 and TRBJ2-1; 9 bases agree with TRBD2. CDR3 length: 15 amino acids. After removal of 0 bases from V and 12 bases from J, the junction contained 12 bases not matched to a gene. Germline V gene sequence: CDR1 DFQATT, CDR2 SNEGSKA (reference sequence). The CDR3 here is CSARDLGGRAGGQFF. Here the CDR3 DNA reads TGCAGTGCTAGAGATTTAGGCGGGAGGGCCGGTGGGCAGTTCTTC.

This chain links TRBV7-8 with TRBJ2-7, with TRBD2 matching over 10 bases. With the DNA end fitting TRBJ2-5 better, the J assignment may be wrong. The CDR3 runs 18 residues. In germline, CDR1 is SGHVS, CDR2 FQNEAQ. The CDR3 DNA is TGTGCCAGCCGCCGGAGGGGACTAGCGTCTCCCGAGGGAGAGACCCAGTACTTC. Translation gives CASRRRGLASPEGETQYF.

This clonotype was seen just once. The chain employs TRBV15 and TRBJ2-1, with TRBD1 as a possible D gene (6 bases). The V gene's germline CDR1 is LNHNV and CDR2 YYDKDF (reference sequence). The CDR3 covers 15 residues. Trimming removed 2 bases at V and 6 bases at J, with 14 bases between. CDR3 in amino acids: CATSRFRDTFNEQFF. The CDR3 DNA reads TGTGCCACCAGCAGATTCCGGGACACTTTCAATGAGCAGTTCTTC. Looking up the rest from reference TRBV15 and TRBJ2-1 gives the full variable domain: DAMVIQNPRYQVTQFGKPVTLSCSQTLNHNVMYWYQQKSSQAPKLLFHYYDKDFNNEADTPDNFQSRRPNTSFCFLDIRSPGLGDTAMYLCATSRFRDTFNEQFFGPGTRLTVL.

This chain links TRBV27 with TRBJ2-7, with no clear D. The tail of the sequence fits TRBJ2-5 better, so the J call may be wrong. CDR1 MNHEY and CDR2 SMNVEV come from the germline V gene (reference sequence). This CDR3 has 11 amino acids. Here the CDR3 DNA reads TGTGCCAGCACTCTGGACGGGACCCAGTACTTC. It is translated as CASTLDGTQYF.

V and J are TRBV4-1 and TRBJ2-7; no firm D call. V was shortened by 1 base and J by 2 bases, with 12 bases between the two germline ends. Looked up from germline, CDR1 is MGHRA and CDR2 is YSYEKL. This CDR3 contains 15 residues. Written as DNA, the CDR3 is TGCGCCAGCAGCCAAGGTTCCGGGTCCCCCTACGAGCAGTACTTC. This codes for CASSQGSGSPYEQYF.

V is TRBV7-3 and J is TRBJ2-7; D may be TRBD2 (5 bases). The CDR3 length is 15 residues. V lost 2 bases, J lost 3 bases, and 14 bases lay in between. Germline CDR1 and CDR2: SGHTA and FQGTGA. CDR3 bases: TGTGCCAGCAGCTTAGCGGCGGGCCTTATCTACGAGCAGTACTTC. This encodes CASSLAAGLIYEQYF.

The CDR3 loop is CASRQGPLGYTF. The CDR3 nucleotides read TGTGCCAGCAGACAGGGTCCTTTAGGCTACACCTTC. The chain couples TRBV6-5 to TRBJ1-2; a possible D gene is TRBD1 (6 bases). V shed 6 bases and J shed 8 bases, with 13 bases lying between them. Germline values: CDR1 MNHEY, CDR2 SVGAGI. The CDR3 spans 12 residues.

The chain links TRBV4-3 to TRBJ2-2; 7 bases fit TRBD1. The CDR3 totals 16 residues. The germline V gene has CDR1 LGHNA and CDR2 YSLEER. Losses at the gene ends were 4 bases for V and 6 bases for J; bases not matched to a gene: 11. The CDR3 nucleotides read TGCGCCAGCAGCCCGGCGTCCGGGACAGTCCCCGGGGAGCTGTTTTTT. This gives the protein CASSPASGTVPGELFF.

V is TRBV20-1 and J is TRBJ2-1; 11 bases line up with TRBD2. V shed 6 bases and J 7 bases; nucleotides not matched to a gene: 11. CDR1 is DFQATT and CDR2 is SNEGSKA in the germline V gene (reference sequence). The CDR3 has 15 residues. In DNA, the CDR3 is TGCAGTGCACCCCTCCGTGGGACTAGCGGTAATGAGCAGTTCTTC. It yields the protein CSAPLRGTSGNEQFF.

There are a few counts of this clonotype. The genes are TRBV28 and TRBJ2-7; TRBD1 matches at 7 bases. Germline loops: CDR1 MDHEN, CDR2 SYDVKM. The CDR3 spans 12 residues. After removal of 4 bases from V and 10 bases from J, the junction contained 7 bases not matched to a gene. The CDR3 DNA is TGTGCCAGCAGTTCCGGGACAGAAGAACAGTACTTC. Protein sequence: CASSSGTEEQYF. The complete variable domain, with remaining parts taken from reference TRBV28 and TRBJ2-7, reads DVKVTQSSRYLVKRTGEKVFLECVQDMDHENMFWYRQDPGLGLRLIYFSYDVKMKEKGDIPEGYSVSREKKERFSLILESASTNQTSMYLCASSSGTEEQYFGPGTRLTVT.

The table lists this clonotype with a few counts. The junction does not match germline at one end; this may be a read error. The J gene is TRBJ2-1, the V gene TRBV15; D gene ambiguous. This CDR3 has 15 amino acids. Germline CDR1 and CDR2: LNHNV and YYDKDF (reference sequence). Written as DNA, the CDR3 is TGTGTCACCAGCAGAGAGCAGAATGCCTACAATGAGCAGTTCTTC. Translated, it gives CVTSREQNAYNEQFF.